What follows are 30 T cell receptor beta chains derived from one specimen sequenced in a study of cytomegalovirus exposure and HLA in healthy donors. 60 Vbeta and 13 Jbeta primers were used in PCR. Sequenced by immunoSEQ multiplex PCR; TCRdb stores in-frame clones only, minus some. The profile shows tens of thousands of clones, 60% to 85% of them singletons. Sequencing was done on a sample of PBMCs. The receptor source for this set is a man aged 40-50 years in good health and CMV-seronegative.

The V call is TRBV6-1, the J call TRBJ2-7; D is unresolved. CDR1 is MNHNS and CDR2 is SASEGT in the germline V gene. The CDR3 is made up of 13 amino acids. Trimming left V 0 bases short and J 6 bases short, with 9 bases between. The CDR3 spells CASSEAAGSEQYF. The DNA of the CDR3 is TGTGCCAGCAGTGAAGCGGCAGGTTCCGAGCAGTACTTC.

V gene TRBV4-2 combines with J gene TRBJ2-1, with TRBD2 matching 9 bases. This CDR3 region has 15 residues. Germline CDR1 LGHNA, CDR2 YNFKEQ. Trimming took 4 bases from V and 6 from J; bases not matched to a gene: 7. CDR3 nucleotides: TGTGCCAGCAGCCGCGCCGGGACTAGCCTCAATGAGCAGTTCTTC. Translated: CASSRAGTSLNEQFF.

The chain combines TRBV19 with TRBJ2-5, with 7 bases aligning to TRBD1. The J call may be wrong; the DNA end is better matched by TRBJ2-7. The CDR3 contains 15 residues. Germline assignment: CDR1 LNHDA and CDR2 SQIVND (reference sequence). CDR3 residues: CASSARTGGFTEQYF. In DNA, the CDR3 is TGTGCCAGTAGTGCCCGGACAGGCGGGTTTACCGAGCAGTACTTC.

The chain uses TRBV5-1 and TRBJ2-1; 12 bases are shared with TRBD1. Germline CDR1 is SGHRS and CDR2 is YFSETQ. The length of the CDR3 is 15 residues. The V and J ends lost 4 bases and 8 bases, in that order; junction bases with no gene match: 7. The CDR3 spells CASSQGQGAIYEQFF. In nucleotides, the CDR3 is TGCGCCAGCAGCCAGGGACAGGGGGCAATCTATGAGCAGTTCTTC.

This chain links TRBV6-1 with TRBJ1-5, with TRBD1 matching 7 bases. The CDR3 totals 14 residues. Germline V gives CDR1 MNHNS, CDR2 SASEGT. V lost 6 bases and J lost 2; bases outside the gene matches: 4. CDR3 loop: CASRSTGRNQPQHF. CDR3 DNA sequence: TGTGCCAGCAGGTCGACAGGGCGCAATCAGCCCCAGCATTTT.

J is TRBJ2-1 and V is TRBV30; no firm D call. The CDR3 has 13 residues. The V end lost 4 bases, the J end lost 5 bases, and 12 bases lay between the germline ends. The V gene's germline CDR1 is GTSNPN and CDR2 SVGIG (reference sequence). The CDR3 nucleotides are TGTGCCTGGAACCGGGTGTCCCACAATGAGCAGTTCTTC. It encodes CAWNRVSHNEQFF.

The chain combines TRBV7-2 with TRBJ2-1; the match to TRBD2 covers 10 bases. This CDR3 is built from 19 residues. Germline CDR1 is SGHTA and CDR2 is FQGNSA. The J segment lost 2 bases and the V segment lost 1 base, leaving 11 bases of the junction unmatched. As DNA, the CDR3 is TGTGCCAGCAGCTTAGGAAGGCTAGCGGGAGCGCTTGCCTACAATGAGCAGTTCTTC. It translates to CASSLGRLAGALAYNEQFF.

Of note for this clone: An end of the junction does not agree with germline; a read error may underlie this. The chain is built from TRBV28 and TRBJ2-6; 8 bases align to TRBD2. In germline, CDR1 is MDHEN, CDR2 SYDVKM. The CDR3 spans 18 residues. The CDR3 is CASSSAGAGSSGANGLTF. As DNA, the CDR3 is TGTGCCAGCAGTTCAGCGGGAGCCGGCAGTTCCGGGGCCAACGGCCTGACTTTC. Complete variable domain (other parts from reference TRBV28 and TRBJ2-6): DVKVTQSSRYLVKRTGEKVFLECVQDMDHENMFWYRQDPGLGLRLIYFSYDVKMKEKGDIPEGYSVSREKKERFSLILESASTNQTSMYLCASSSAGAGSSGANGLTFGAGSRLTVL.

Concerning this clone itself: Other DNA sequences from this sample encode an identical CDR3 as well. The CDR3 nucleotides read TGCAGCGTTGGGGGACAGACATACAATGAGCAGTTCTTC. This codes for CSVGGQTYNEQFF. The rearrangement links TRBV29-1 to TRBJ2-1, with 7 nucleotides matching TRBD1. CDR1 is SQVTM and CDR2 is ANQGSEA in the germline V gene. The CDR3 covers 13 residues. Trimming at V came to 4 bases and at J to 4 bases, leaving 4 bases not matched to a gene.

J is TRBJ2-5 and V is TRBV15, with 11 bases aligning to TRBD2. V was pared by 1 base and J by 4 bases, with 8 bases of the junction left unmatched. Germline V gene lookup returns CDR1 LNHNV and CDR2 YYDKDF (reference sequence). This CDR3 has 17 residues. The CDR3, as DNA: TGTGCCACCAGCAGAGCGGGTAGCGGGAGGGCCGGAGAGACCCAGTACTTC. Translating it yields CATSRAGSGRAGETQYF.

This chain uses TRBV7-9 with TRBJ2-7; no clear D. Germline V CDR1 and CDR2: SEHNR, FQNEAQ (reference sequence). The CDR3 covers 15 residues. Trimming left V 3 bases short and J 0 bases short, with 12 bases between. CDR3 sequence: CASSFISRSSYEQYF. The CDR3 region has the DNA TGTGCCAGCAGCTTTATTTCTAGGAGCTCCTACGAGCAGTACTTC.

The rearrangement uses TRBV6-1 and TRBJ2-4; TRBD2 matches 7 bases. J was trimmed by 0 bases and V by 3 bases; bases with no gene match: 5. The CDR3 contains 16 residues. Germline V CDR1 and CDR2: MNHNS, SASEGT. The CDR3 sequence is CASSDRGSLAKNIQYF. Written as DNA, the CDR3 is TGTGCCAGCAGTGATCGCGGGAGCCTAGCCAAAAACATTCAGTACTTC.

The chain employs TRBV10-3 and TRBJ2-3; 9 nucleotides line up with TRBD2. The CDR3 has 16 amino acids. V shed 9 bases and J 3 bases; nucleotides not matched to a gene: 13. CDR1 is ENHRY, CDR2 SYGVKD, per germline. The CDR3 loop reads CAMSAAGGPGTDTQYF. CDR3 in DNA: TGTGCCATGAGCGCGGCGGGAGGGCCGGGTACAGATACGCAGTATTTT.

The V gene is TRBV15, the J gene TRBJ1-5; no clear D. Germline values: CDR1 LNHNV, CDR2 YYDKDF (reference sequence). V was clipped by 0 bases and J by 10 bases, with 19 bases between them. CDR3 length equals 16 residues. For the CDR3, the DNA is TGTGCCACCAGCAGAGATAGAATAAGGACGGAGGGACCCCAGCATTTT. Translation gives CATSRDRIRTEGPQHF.

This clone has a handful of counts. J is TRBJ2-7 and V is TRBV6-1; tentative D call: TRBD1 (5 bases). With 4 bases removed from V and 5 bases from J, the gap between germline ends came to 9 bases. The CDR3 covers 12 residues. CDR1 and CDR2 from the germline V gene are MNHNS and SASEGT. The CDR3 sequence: CASSGQGHEQYF. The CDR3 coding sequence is TGTGCCAGCAGTGGCCAGGGTCACGAGCAGTACTTC.

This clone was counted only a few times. The DNA for the CDR3 is TGCGCCAGCAGCTTGGGATCTGGAGCGTCTAATGAAAAACTGTTTTTT. Protein: CASSLGSGASNEKLFF. The chain employs TRBV5-1 and TRBJ1-4; D gene ambiguous. The CDR3 is 16 residues long. V was shortened by 0 bases and J by 3 bases, with 12 bases between the two germline ends. Germline CDR1 reads SGHRS; CDR2 reads YFSETQ. The whole variable domain, filled in from reference TRBV5-1 and TRBJ1-4, reads KAGVTQTPRYLIKTRGQQVTLSCSPISGHRSVSWYQQTPGQGLQFLFEYFSETQRNKGNFPGRFSGRQFSNSRSEMNVSTLELGDSALYLCASSLGSGASNEKLFFGSGTQLSVL.

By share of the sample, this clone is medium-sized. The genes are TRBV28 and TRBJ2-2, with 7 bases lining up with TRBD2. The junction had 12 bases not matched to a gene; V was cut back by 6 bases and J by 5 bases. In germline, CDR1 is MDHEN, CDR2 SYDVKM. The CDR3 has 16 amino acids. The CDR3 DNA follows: TGTGCCAGCAGGGGGTTCGAGGGAGGGGAAACCGGGGAGCTGTTTTTT. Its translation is CASRGFEGGETGELFF.

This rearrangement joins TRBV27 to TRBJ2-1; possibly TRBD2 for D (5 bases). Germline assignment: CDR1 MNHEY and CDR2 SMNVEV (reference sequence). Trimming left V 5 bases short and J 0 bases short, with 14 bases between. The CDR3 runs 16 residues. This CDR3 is CASSPASSPSYNEQFF. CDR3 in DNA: TGTGCCAGCAGTCCAGCTAGCAGTCCCTCCTACAATGAGCAGTTCTTC.

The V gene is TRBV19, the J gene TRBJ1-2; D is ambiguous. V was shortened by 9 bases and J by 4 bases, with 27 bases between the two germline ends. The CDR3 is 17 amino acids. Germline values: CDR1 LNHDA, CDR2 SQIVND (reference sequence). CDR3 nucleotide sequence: TGTGCCAGCAGGCATCTGGAAGGCAGGAACGCCTCCTATGGCTACACCTTC. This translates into CASRHLEGRNASYGYTF.

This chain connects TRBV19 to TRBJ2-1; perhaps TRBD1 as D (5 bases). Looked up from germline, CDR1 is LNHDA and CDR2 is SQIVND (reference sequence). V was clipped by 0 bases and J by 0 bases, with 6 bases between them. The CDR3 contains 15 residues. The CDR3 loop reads CASSIDQGSYNEQFF. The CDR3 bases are TGTGCCAGTAGTATAGACCAGGGCTCCTACAATGAGCAGTTCTTC. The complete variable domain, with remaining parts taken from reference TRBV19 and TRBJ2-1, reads DGGITQSPKYLFRKEGQNVTLSCEQNLNHDAMYWYRQDPGQGLRLIYYSQIVNDFQKGDIAEGYSVSREKKESFPLTVTSAQKNPTAFYLCASSIDQGSYNEQFFGPGTRLTVL.

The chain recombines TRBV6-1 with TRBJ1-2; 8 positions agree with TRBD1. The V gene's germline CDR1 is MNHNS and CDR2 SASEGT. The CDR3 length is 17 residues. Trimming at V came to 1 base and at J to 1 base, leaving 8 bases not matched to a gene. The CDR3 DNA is TGTGCCAGCAGTGAAGGGCTGGGACAGGCGCTTAACTATGGCTACACCTTC. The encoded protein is CASSEGLGQALNYGYTF.

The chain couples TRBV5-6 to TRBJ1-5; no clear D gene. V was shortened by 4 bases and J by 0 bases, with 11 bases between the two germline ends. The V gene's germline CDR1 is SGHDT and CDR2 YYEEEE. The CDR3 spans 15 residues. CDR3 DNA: TGTGCCAGCAGCCACCGGGCGGGTAGCAATCAGCCCCAGCATTTT. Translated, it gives CASSHRAGSNQPQHF.

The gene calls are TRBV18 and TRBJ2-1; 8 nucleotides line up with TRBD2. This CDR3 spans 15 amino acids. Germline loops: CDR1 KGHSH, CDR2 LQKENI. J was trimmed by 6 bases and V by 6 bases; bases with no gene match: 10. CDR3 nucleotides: TGTGCCAGCTCTCCGGGACTAGATAAAGGCAATGAGCAGTTCTTC. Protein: CASSPGLDKGNEQFF.

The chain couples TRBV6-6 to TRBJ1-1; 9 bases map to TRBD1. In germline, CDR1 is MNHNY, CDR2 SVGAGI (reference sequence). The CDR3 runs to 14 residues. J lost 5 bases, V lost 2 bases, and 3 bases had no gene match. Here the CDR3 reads CASSYPGQGTEAFF. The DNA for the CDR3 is TGTGCCAGCAGTTACCCTGGACAGGGGACTGAAGCTTTCTTT.

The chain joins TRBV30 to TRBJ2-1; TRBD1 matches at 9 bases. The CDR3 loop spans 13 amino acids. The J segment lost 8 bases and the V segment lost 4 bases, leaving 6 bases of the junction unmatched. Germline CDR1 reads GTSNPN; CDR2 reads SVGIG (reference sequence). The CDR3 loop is CAWMEDRGHEQFF. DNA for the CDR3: TGTGCCTGGATGGAGGACAGGGGACATGAGCAGTTCTTC.

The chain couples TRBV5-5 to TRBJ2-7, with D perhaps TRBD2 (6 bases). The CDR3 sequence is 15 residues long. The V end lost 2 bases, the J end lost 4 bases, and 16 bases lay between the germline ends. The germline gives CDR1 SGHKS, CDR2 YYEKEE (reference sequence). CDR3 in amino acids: CASSLSTSSFYEQYF. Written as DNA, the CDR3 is TGTGCCAGCAGCTTAAGTACTAGCAGTTTTTACGAGCAGTACTTC.

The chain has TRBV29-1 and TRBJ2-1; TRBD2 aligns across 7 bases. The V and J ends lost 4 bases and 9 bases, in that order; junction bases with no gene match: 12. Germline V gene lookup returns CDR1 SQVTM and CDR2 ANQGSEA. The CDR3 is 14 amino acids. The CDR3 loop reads CSVATSAGDSEQFF. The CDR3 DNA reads TGCAGCGTTGCTACTAGCGCCGGTGATAGTGAGCAGTTCTTC.

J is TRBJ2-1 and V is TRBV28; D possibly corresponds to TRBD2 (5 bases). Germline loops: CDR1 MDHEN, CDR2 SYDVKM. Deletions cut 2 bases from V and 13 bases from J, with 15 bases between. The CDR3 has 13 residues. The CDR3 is CASSLRGGHIQFF. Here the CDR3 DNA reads TGTGCCAGCAGTTTACGCGGAGGCCATATTCAGTTCTTC.

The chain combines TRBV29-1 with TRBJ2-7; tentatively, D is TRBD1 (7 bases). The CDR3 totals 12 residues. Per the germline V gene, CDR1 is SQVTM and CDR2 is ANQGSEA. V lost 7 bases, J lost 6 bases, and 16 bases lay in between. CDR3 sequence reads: CSASAGQFEQYF. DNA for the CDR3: TGCAGCGCTTCCGCGGGACAGTTCGAGCAGTACTTC.

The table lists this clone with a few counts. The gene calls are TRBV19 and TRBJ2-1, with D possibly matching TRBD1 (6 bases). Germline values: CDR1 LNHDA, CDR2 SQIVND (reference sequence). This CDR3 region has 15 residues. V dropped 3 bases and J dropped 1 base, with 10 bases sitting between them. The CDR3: CASSIKGGSYNEQFF. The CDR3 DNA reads TGTGCCAGTAGTATTAAAGGGGGATCCTACAATGAGCAGTTCTTC.